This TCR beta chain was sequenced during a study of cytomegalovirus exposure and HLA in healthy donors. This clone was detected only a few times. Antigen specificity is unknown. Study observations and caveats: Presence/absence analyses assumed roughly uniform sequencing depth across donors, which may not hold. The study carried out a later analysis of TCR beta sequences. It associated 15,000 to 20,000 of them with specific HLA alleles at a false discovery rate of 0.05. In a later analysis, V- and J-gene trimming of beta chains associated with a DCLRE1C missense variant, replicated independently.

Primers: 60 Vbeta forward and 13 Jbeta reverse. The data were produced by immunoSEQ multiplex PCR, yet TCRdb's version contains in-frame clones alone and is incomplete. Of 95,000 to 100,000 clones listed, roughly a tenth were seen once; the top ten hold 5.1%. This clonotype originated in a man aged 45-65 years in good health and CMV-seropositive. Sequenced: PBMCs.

The CDR3 region is CASRAPQGSYEQYF. CDR3 nucleotides: TGTGCCAGCAGAGCCCCTCAGGGTTCCTACGAGCAGTACTTC. V and J are TRBV6-5 and TRBJ2-7; TRBD1 is a possible D gene (5 bases). This CDR3 is 14 amino acids long. Per the germline V gene, CDR1 is MNHEY and CDR2 is SVGAGI. The V end lost 6 bases, the J end lost 1 base, and 13 bases lay between the germline ends.